This TCR beta chain originates from a study of blood T cell repertoires in COVID-19. V gave up 3 bases and J gave up 1 base, with 6 bases separating them. The CDR3 length is 14 residues. The germline V gene encodes CDR1 LGHDT and CDR2 YNNKEL (reference sequence). This table comes from immunoSEQ multiplex PCR, and its TCRdb copy is limited to in-frame clones, with some not included. The table has some 80,000 clones, roughly 86% seen once; the top ten hold about 5%. The sequence derives from a man aged 45-65 years with active or convalescent COVID-19. The chain couples TRBV3-1 (or the pseudogene TRBV3-2) to TRBJ2-2, with D maybe TRBD2 (6 bases). The source material was peripheral blood. CDR3 sequence reads: CASSQGGNTGELFF. The CDR3 DNA reads as TGTGCCAGCAGCCAGGGAGGGAACACCGGGGAGCTGTTTTTT.